The 15 T cell receptor beta chains in this list originate from one sample, sequenced in a study of T cell changes during pregnancy in multiple sclerosis. Sequenced by immunoSEQ multiplex PCR; TCRdb stores in-frame clones only, minus some. Here the sample spans approximately 100,000 clones, 75% to 95% being singletons. The sequences come from peripheral blood, collected in the second trimester of pregnancy. Receptors were obtained from a female donor with multiple sclerosis, enrolled in a pregnancy study.

The chain employs TRBV28 and TRBJ1-2; 7 nucleotides match TRBD1. This CDR3 contains 16 residues. The V and J ends lost 2 bases and 3 bases, in that order; junction bases with no gene match: 9. Germline CDR1 and CDR2: MDHEN and SYDVKM. CDR3 DNA sequence: TGTGCCAGCAGTTTACCCGGACAGGCCGAGGACTATGGCTACACCTTC. Protein sequence: CASSLPGQAEDYGYTF.

V usage is TRBV15 and J usage is TRBJ2-1; TRBD2 might be the D (6 bases). Germline-derived CDR1 and CDR2 are LNHNV and YYDKDF (reference sequence). There are 12 residues in the CDR3. V was cut by 6 bases and J by 6 bases, with 9 bases left in between. The CDR3 is CATRRGTNEQFF. DNA for the CDR3: TGTGCCACCAGACGGGGGACCAATGAGCAGTTCTTC. Full variable domain (rest looked up from reference TRBV15 and TRBJ2-1): DAMVIQNPRYQVTQFGKPVTLSCSQTLNHNVMYWYQQKSSQAPKLLFHYYDKDFNNEADTPDNFQSRRPNTSFCFLDIRSPGLGDTAMYLCATRRGTNEQFFGPGTRLTVL.

The rearrangement links TRBV19 to TRBJ2-5; maybe TRBD2 (6 bases). The V gene lost 3 bases and the J gene lost 6 bases, with 17 bases spanning the gap. The CDR3 has 15 amino acids. Germline CDR1 and CDR2: LNHDA and SQIVND (reference sequence). In DNA form, the CDR3 reads TGTGCCAGTAGTATCGGAGGTGGGAGGATGAAGACCCAGTACTTC. This codes for CASSIGGGRMKTQYF.

DNA of the CDR3: TGTGCCAGTTCTAGCGGGAGCGAGAACATTCAGTACTTC. It is translated as CASSSGSENIQYF. The J gene is TRBJ2-4, the V gene TRBV2, with 10 bases that match TRBD2. Looked up from germline, CDR1 is SNHLY and CDR2 is FYNNEI. The CDR3 extends over 13 amino acids. V lost 9 bases, J lost 7 bases, and 6 bases stayed unmatched.

The chain joins TRBV4-2 to TRBJ2-7; a weak D match, TRBD2 (6 bases). This CDR3 is 15 amino acids long. V was clipped by 1 base and J by 4 bases, with 14 bases between them. From germline, CDR1 is LGHNA and CDR2 YNFKEQ. The CDR3 bases are TGTGCCAGCAGCCAAGGTGACCAGGAGGGATACGAGCAGTACTTC. Residues: CASSQGDQEGYEQYF.

This chain uses TRBV10-3 with TRBJ1-1; TRBD1 aligns across 10 bases. Unmatched junction bases numbered 7, after V lost 2 bases and J lost 4 bases. CDR3 length: 16 residues. The germline CDR1 and CDR2 sequences are ENHRY and SYGVKD. As DNA, the CDR3 is TGTGCCATCAGTGAGAGACAGGGGGCGCCCACCACTGAAGCTTTCTTT. Amino acids: CAISERQGAPTTEAFF.

The V call is TRBV15, the J call TRBJ2-1; 7 bases map to TRBD2. This CDR3 is 19 amino acids long. V shed 5 bases and J 0 bases; nucleotides not matched to a gene: 16. Germline assignment: CDR1 LNHNV and CDR2 YYDKDF (reference sequence). The CDR3 nucleotides are TGTGCCACCAGCGGCTACCCGGTGGGGCGGGAGTTCTCCTACAATGAGCAGTTCTTC. As protein: CATSGYPVGREFSYNEQFF. The full variable domain, rest sourced from reference TRBV15 and TRBJ2-1, is DAMVIQNPRYQVTQFGKPVTLSCSQTLNHNVMYWYQQKSSQAPKLLFHYYDKDFNNEADTPDNFQSRRPNTSFCFLDIRSPGLGDTAMYLCATSGYPVGREFSYNEQFFGPGTRLTVL.

This chain links TRBV30 with TRBJ2-3; 7 nucleotides align to TRBD2. The germline gives CDR1 GTSNPN, CDR2 SVGIG (reference sequence). The CDR3 covers 14 residues. The V and J ends lost 4 bases and 4 bases, in that order; junction bases with no gene match: 8. Written as DNA, the CDR3 is TGTGCCTGGACCCGGGAGGAAATCTCAGATACGCAGTATTTT. Protein sequence: CAWTREEISDTQYF.

This chain joins TRBV25-1 and TRBJ1-2; possible D gene TRBD1, 5 bases. V was cut by 7 bases and J by 8 bases, with 11 bases left in between. Germline CDR1 and CDR2: MGHDK and SYGVNS. This CDR3 spans 11 amino acids. CDR3 sequence reads: CASTQGSGYTF. CDR3 DNA sequence: TGTGCCAGCACTCAGGGTTCGGGCTACACCTTC.

V and J are TRBV2 and TRBJ2-2, with D maybe TRBD2 (5 bases). Germline values: CDR1 SNHLY, CDR2 FYNNEI. Deletions cut 0 bases from V and 4 bases from J, with 9 bases between. CDR3 length: 15 residues. CDR3 protein: CASSEADYFTGELFF. For the CDR3, the DNA is TGTGCCAGCAGTGAAGCAGACTACTTCACCGGGGAGCTGTTTTTT.

CDR3 DNA sequence: TGTGCCAGCAGCCGCGCGGGGGTGAACACCGGGGAGCTGTTTTTT. Translating it yields CASSRAGVNTGELFF. The rearrangement joins TRBV11-2 to TRBJ2-2, with 7 bases lining up with TRBD2. This CDR3 spans 15 amino acids. V lost 5 bases, J lost 1 base, and 4 bases stayed unmatched. Germline V gives CDR1 SGHAT, CDR2 FQNNGV.

This clone was counted a single time. The chain is built from TRBV27 and TRBJ2-2; no reliable D call. The CDR3 runs 12 residues. V lost 3 bases, J lost 7 bases, and 6 bases lay in between. In germline, CDR1 is MNHEY, CDR2 SMNVEV (reference sequence). Written as DNA, the CDR3 is TGTGCCAGCAGTTTGCCGGGCGGGGAGCTGTTTTTT. Translation gives CASSLPGGELFF.

The gene calls are TRBV6-4 and TRBJ1-5; maybe TRBD1 (6 bases). Trimming shortened V by 6 bases and J by 7 bases, and 13 bases separated the two germline ends. The CDR3 is 13 residues long. The germline gives CDR1 MRHNA, CDR2 SNTAGT. DNA for the CDR3: TGTGCCAGCAGCGAGATTACAGGGCAGCCCCAGCATTTT. Its translation: CASSEITGQPQHF.

In this sample, this clone turned up once. V is TRBV15 and J is TRBJ1-1; the match to TRBD1 covers 7 bases. From germline, CDR1 is LNHNV and CDR2 YYDKDF (reference sequence). The CDR3 is 16 amino acids. The ends lost 0 bases at V and 3 bases at J; junction bases unmatched: 7. The CDR3 DNA sequence: TGTGCCACCAGCAGAGATTTGGGAACAGGGGACACTGAAGCTTTCTTT. Protein product: CATSRDLGTGDTEAFF.

The chain uses TRBV23-1 and TRBJ2-5; D is uncertain. TRBV23-1 is treated as an ORF (open reading frame) with a function not yet certain. The CDR3 sequence is 13 residues long. V dropped 0 bases and J dropped 4 bases, with 6 bases sitting between them. CDR3 sequence (DNA): TGCGCCAGCAGTCAATCGGCAGGAGAGACCCAGTACTTC. This translates into CASSQSAGETQYF.